This T cell receptor beta chain was recorded in a study of early T cells in non-severe SARS-CoV-2 infection. TCRdb re-derived calls from the 5' RACE reads in MiXCR, one entry per CDR3 protein. The sample has more than 30,000 distinct CDR3 sequences; around 6.1% are singletons. This clonotype occurred a few times. This clonotype originated in an adult who was a healthcare worker with PCR-confirmed SARS-CoV-2 infection or an uninfected control (not recorded which). The sequenced material came from whole blood.

CDR3 DNA sequence: TGTGCCAGCAGCCCTTGGGACGGCCAGGTATGGGATACGCAGTATTTT. It is translated as CASSPWDGQVWDTQYF. The rearrangement uses TRBV3-1 and TRBJ2-3; D is tentatively TRBD1 or TRBD2 (5 bases each). The CDR3 runs to 16 residues. Germline V CDR1 and CDR2: LGHDT, YNNKEL (reference sequence). V was pared by 4 bases and J by 6 bases, with 20 bases between.